The present TCR beta chain was sequenced within a study of CD4 T cells in relation to SARS-CoV-2 and coronaviruses. From germline, CDR1 is KGHDR and CDR2 SFDVKD. There are 15 residues in the CDR3. Trimming took 0 bases from V and 3 from J, leaving 7 bases between them. CD4+ T cells from unexposed donors were obtained before the COVID-19 pandemic (2011-2018). Isolation of CD4+ T cells took place after approximately 11 days in culture. Half the medium was replaced with IL-2 medium on days 3 and 7. In the case of this clone: Its antigen is undetermined.

The protocol was immunoSEQ multiplex PCR, while the TCRdb copy is restricted to in-frame clones and leaves out a portion. The sample shows more than 15,000 clones, almost 80% of them seen only once. This chain joins TRBV24-1 and TRBJ2-2; no reliable D call. This clonotype originated in a human donor in good health. Sequencing input: CD4+ T cells from PBMCs, cultured in vitro. For the CDR3, the DNA is TGTGCCACCAGTGATTTGAGGGCCGACACCGGGGAGCTGTTTTTT. Its protein is CATSDLRADTGELFF.